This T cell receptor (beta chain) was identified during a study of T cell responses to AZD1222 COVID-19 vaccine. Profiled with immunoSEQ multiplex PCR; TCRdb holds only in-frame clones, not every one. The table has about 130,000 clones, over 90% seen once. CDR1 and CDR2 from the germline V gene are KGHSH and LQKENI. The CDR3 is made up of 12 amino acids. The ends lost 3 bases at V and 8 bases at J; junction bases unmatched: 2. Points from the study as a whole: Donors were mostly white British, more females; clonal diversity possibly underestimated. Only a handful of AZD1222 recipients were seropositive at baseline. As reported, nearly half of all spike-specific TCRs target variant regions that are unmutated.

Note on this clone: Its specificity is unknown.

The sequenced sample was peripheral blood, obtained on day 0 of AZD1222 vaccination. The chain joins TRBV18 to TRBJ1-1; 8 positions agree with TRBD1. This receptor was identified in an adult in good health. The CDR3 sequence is CASSPGQGEAFF. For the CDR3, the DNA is TGTGCCAGCTCACCCGGACAGGGAGAAGCTTTCTTT.